The source of this TCR beta chain is a study of CD8 T cells in ankylosing spondylitis (dated by TCRdb to about 2017). With respect to the entire study: The study set out to find disease-linked TCR variants by profiling T cell receptor beta repertoires in ankylosing spondylitis patients and healthy donors. Peripheral blood samples were taken, and synovial fluid was additionally collected from ankylosing spondylitis patients. In total, the full study cohort was made up of some 110 healthy donors and 25 ankylosing spondylitis patients. Overall study outcomes, separate from this receptor: Significant enrichment of the disease-linked clones was reported in matched synovial fluid samples from ankylosing spondylitis patients. A TCR beta motif of eight highly homologous amino acid variants appeared characteristic of blood from ankylosing spondylitis patients. Some of the motif variants had been reported before in the synovial fluid and blood of reactive arthritis patients, a finding that suggests common disease-initiation mechanisms. A CD8+ phenotype was shown by the disease-linked clones, which were found at relatively low frequencies in peripheral blood.

In regard to this clonotype: Its specific antigen is unknown. Qualities for individual bases were not recorded, and no much larger clone is one base off.

The sequencer was an Illumina HiSeq 2500. Quantitative 5'-RACE with molecular barcodes was used to prepare TCR beta libraries. The original methods were these. A new computational method, built on a probabilistic model of VDJ rearrangement, was used to identify disease-linked TCR variants. In TCRdb, the public reads were trimmed at Q25 with fastp and aligned with MiXCR, with productive beta chains retained. When rows share a CDR3 protein, they turn into one entry using the most common DNA and genes. The V and J calls come from TCRdb's annotation, not from the publication. This sample is represented by a few hundred thousand distinct CDR3 sequences; approximately 20% of them were singletons. The ten largest clones add up to approximately 16% of the sample. The CDR3 covers 16 residues, taking in both the cysteine and the phenylalanine. Of the read, only the CDR3 DNA is kept; its 48 bases are in frame from base 1. V is pruned by 3 bases and J by 1 base, leaving 8 bases of the junction without a gene match. CDR1 and CDR2, per the germline V gene, are SGHDT and YYEEEE.

The V and J segments used are TRBV5-6 and TRBJ1-2; a stretch of 8 junction bases matches TRBD1. This TCR derives from a male donor with ankylosing spondylitis. The sequenced material came from blood, either unsorted or a sorted T cell fraction (not recorded which). The sequence in DNA is TGTGCCAGCAGCTGGAGAGGACAGGGCCTTAACTATGGCTACACCTTC. The resulting protein is CASSWRGQGLNYGYTF.